This TCR beta chain is from a study of cytotoxic CD8 clonotypes in ibrutinib-treated CLL (dated by TCRdb to about 2021). Study-level background: In this cohort, around 14 patients were treatment-naive and about ten were relapsed/refractory, while around 17 had unmutated IGHV. Partial responses were observed in about 25 patients and complete responses in 2; after a median follow-up of 68 months, remission was maintained in about 15 patients and progression was observed in roughly twelve. Response samples were taken after a median of 12 months on treatment, ranging from about 6 to 40 months. Samples averaged approximately 260,000 productive templates and around 91,000 productive rearrangements. Of the 90 or so participants in the trial, roughly 26 had longitudinal samples available. Cryopreserved peripheral blood mononuclear cells were obtained before treatment, at response, and at either sustained remission or disease progression. Every remission and progressive disease sample was obtained while ibrutinib was still being received by the patients. On the study overall, not on this receptor specifically: Public clonotypes were rare and either shrank or stayed stable during treatment, and the rise in clonality at ibrutinib response reflected expansion of private clonotypes. At baseline, clonality was higher than in age-matched healthy donors and showed a strong correlation with circulating CD8+ T-cell counts. An increase in clonality was observed at ibrutinib response, with clonality remaining stable during sustained remission and falling back toward baseline at progression. Sustained-remission and progressing patients did not have matched sampling times, and lymph node repertoires were not examined.

Taken with the paper, the label for time point translates to: around 2 years on ibrutinib. Around 1.8 micrograms of genomic DNA were extracted from cryopreserved PBMCs for TCR beta library preparation. Longitudinal blood samples from CLL patients on ibrutinib monotherapy were analyzed using high-throughput TCR beta sequencing. The patients took part in an open-label, single-center phase 2 trial of ibrutinib monotherapy. A word on this clone: No cognate antigen has been identified for it. One base away there is no much larger clone; base qualities are not given.

The CDR3 covers 17 residues, taking in both the cysteine and the phenylalanine. This entry keeps only the CDR3 DNA: 51 bases, framed from base 1. The trim is 5 bases for V and 2 bases for J, with a gap of 16 bases between the germline ends. The germline V gene (reference sequence) supplies CDR1 MNHEY and CDR2 SMNVEV. The goal of deep resolution MiSeq sequencing was a depth between 1 in 1 million and 1 in 200,000 T cells, and coverage averaged 10x per clonotype. The immunoSEQ hsTCRB Kit was used to generate the TCR beta libraries. The study's processing was this. Data were analyzed with ImmunoSEQ Data Assistant and ImmunoSEQ Analyzer, with V, D and J genes assigned per IMGT definitions. Clonality, which ranges from 0 to 1, was calculated by subtracting the normalized Shannon entropy of productive rearrangement frequencies from one. Only overrepresented clonotypes making up at least 0.05% of each patient's repertoire were included in the public clonotype analysis. Thirteen repertoires from age-matched healthy donors, obtained from immuneACCESS, served as clonality controls. TCRdb carries this immuneACCESS record with in-frame sequences only. Its versions omit some clonotypes, under half of them owing to an unresolved V gene in the studies checked, with the rest unexplained. V, J and clone size are those of that table, while D and trimming were read from the DNA. For this sample there are tens of thousands of clones; about 72% appear just once. The top ten clonotypes cover 25% to 30% of the sample.

The source is a human donor with chronic lymphocytic leukemia. Here the sequenced sample was PBMCs, taken after 24 months of ibrutinib treatment. The receptor chain draws on TRBV27 and TRBJ2-6; the D gene is perhaps TRBD2, on 6 matching bases. The CDR3 reads as follows: CASSPRGFKAGANVLTF. In nucleotide form, the sequence is TGTGCCAGCAGTCCTCGGGGGTTTAAGGCTGGGGCCAACGTCCTGACTTTC.